This entry concerns a single T cell receptor (beta chain). These data come from a study of blood T cell repertoires in COVID-19. Overall study context: Acute and convalescent COVID-19 specimens originated in the United States, Italy and Spain. From T cells, B-cell-depleted T cells, or PBMCs came the material, which was cDNA or gDNA.

CDR1 and CDR2 (germline): KGHDR, SFDVKD. This CDR3 contains 16 residues. The junction had 8 bases not matched to a gene; V was cut back by 3 bases and J by 1 base. In the original analysis: Amplification with reference gene primers provided the estimates of nucleated cell counts. The assay was immunoSEQ multiplex PCR, and TCRdb's table has in-frame clones only and misses some. V and J calls and clone size are as listed in that table; D and trimming were resolved from the DNA. The sample has about 250,000 clones; nearly 90% are singletons. The receptor comes from a man aged 18 to 29 with active or convalescent COVID-19. Sample: peripheral blood. V usage is TRBV24-1 and J usage is TRBJ2-7; 7 bases line up with TRBD2. Written as DNA, the CDR3 is TGTGCCACCAGTGATCCCAGGGACTACCTATCCTACGAGCAGTACTTC. Translated, it gives CATSDPRDYLSYEQYF.